One T cell receptor (beta chain) is described in this entry. Antigen: not known. The sample comes from a study of T-cell reconstitution after alpha-beta-depleted transplantation in children. Study conclusions and caveats: Several hundred expanded graft clones reportedly were the source of alpha-beta T cells about two months after transplant. Surviving recipient T cells and intrathymic progenitors accounted for some patients' high TCRbeta diversity at day 60. Fresh T-cell production supplied most of the T-cell counts and diversity seen one year after transplant.

Unique molecular identifiers were used in preparing the TCRbeta library. TCRdb re-called the PCR reads with MiXCR, one entry per CDR3 protein. This sample yields some 460,000 distinct CDR3 sequences, of which around 15% are seen a single time; roughly 29% belongs to the top ten. The sequencing used PBMCs, mostly from graft donor cells, collected 360 days after TCRalphabeta/CD19-depleted stem cell transplant. The sequence was collected from a boy younger than two who had a stem cell transplant for Wiskott-Aldrich syndrome, so the T cells may come from the graft donor.

The CDR3 protein is CASGRDRFPRETQYF. CDR3 bases: TGCGCCAGCGGCCGGGACAGGTTTCCTCGAGAGACCCAGTACTTC. The chain carries TRBV5-1 and TRBJ2-5; 8 bases align to TRBD1. V dropped 7 bases and J dropped 4; count of bases not matched to a gene: 12. Germline-derived CDR1 and CDR2 are SGHRS and YFSETQ. This CDR3 region has 15 residues.